This entry is about one TCR beta chain. The antigen is undetermined. This entry comes from a study of cytomegalovirus exposure and HLA in healthy donors. Study background: Unique TCRs from HLA-typed donors, about 78 million of them, were held in an early data release. In terms of ancestry, the Caucasian-associated cluster contained about 81% of the approximately 430 genotyped donors.

Study-level points and caveats: Later analysis suggested most CMV-associated TCR beta chains were HLA-restricted.

The PCR employed 60 Vbeta primers together with 13 Jbeta primers. Methods used by the authors: The authors later counted around 80 million unique TCR beta chains, roughly 11 million of them shared. Profiled with immunoSEQ multiplex PCR; TCRdb holds only in-frame clones, not every one. That table supplies the V and J calls and clone size; D and trimming were determined from the DNA. Among approximately 120,000 clones, over 65% were seen once, and the ten largest hold around 1.8%. This CDR3 comprises 13 residues. Between the trimmed V and J ends, which lost 3 bases and 7 bases, there was a span of 10 bases. Germline CDR1 and CDR2: WNHNN and SYGVQD (reference sequence).

Sequenced input: PBMCs. The origin of this receptor is a man younger than 35 in good health and CMV-seronegative. The gene calls are TRBV10-1 and TRBJ1-5, with D possibly TRBD1 on 6 matching bases. CDR3 nucleotide sequence: TGCGCCAGCAGTGAACCAGGGGCCCAGCCCCAGCATTTT. It encodes CASSEPGAQPQHF.